The 28 T cell receptor beta chains reported below all come from one sample, sequenced in a study of blood T cell repertoires in COVID-19. Libraries were prepared by immunoSEQ multiplex PCR; TCRdb keeps only in-frame clonotypes and omits some of them. This table holds 300,000 to 350,000 clones, roughly 89% found once. The specimen was peripheral blood. These receptors were collected from a woman in her fifties or sixties with COVID-19, enrolled during active disease.

This chain connects TRBV28 to TRBJ1-5; TRBD1 aligns across 8 bases. CDR3 length equals 19 residues. Germline CDR1 and CDR2: MDHEN and SYDVKM. V was clipped by 5 bases and J by 1 base; unmatched bases: 16. This CDR3 reads CASSPSPGQARRSNQPQHF. For the CDR3, the DNA is TGTGCCAGCAGTCCCTCTCCGGGACAGGCAAGACGGAGCAATCAGCCCCAGCATTTT.

V gene TRBV11-3 combines with J gene TRBJ1-5; TRBD1 is a possible D gene (6 bases). V was shortened by 0 bases and J by 3 bases, with 15 bases between the two germline ends. CDR3 size: 17 residues. CDR1 SGHNT and CDR2 YENEEA come from the germline V gene. CDR3 DNA sequence: TGTGCCAGCAGCTTAGAAGGTCGACAGGCGTTCAATCAGCCCCAGCATTTT. Protein: CASSLEGRQAFNQPQHF. Using reference TRBV11-3 and TRBJ1-5 for the parts outside the CDR3, the full variable domain is EAGVVQSPRYKIIEKKQPVAFWCNPISGHNTLYWYLQNLGQGPELLIRYENEEAVDDSQLPKDRFSAERLKGVDSTLKIQPAELGDSAVYLCASSLEGRQAFNQPQHFGDGTRLSIL.

This rearrangement joins TRBV5-1 to TRBJ1-5, with a possible D match to TRBD1 (6 bases). There are 15 residues in the CDR3. Germline-derived CDR1 and CDR2 are SGHRS and YFSETQ. V lost 0 bases to trimming and J lost 7 bases, with 14 bases between them. In nucleotides, the CDR3 is TGCGCCAGCAGCTTGGTGGGGGCAGGTGGACAGCCCCAGCATTTT. This gives the protein CASSLVGAGGQPQHF.

The chain uses TRBV12-3 or TRBV12-4 and TRBJ2-5; 12 bases fit TRBD2. The V segment lost 5 bases and the J segment 14 bases; nucleotides outside the gene matches: 6. This CDR3 comprises 12 residues. In nucleotides, the CDR3 is TGTGCCAGCAGTACAACTAGCGGGGGGTCTTACTTC. Its protein product is CASSTTSGGSYF.

The chain uses TRBV14 and TRBJ2-2; no firm D call. Germline V gives CDR1 SGHDN, CDR2 FVKESK. V lost 4 bases and J 4 bases, leaving 13 bases between the germline ends. The CDR3 contains 15 residues. The CDR3 is CASSPHRVGTGELFF. Here the CDR3 DNA reads TGTGCCAGCAGCCCCCATAGAGTCGGCACCGGGGAGCTGTTTTTT.

CDR3 residues: CASSPVLGLAGNTYNEQFF. The CDR3 DNA follows: TGTGCCAGCTCACCAGTCCTGGGACTAGCGGGGAACACCTACAATGAGCAGTTCTTC. The rearrangement links TRBV18 to TRBJ2-1; 13 nucleotides agree with TRBD2. CDR1 is KGHSH, CDR2 LQKENI, per germline. This CDR3 contains 19 residues. Trimming took 2 bases from V and 2 from J; bases not matched to a gene: 9.

The genes are TRBV2 and TRBJ1-6, with 7 bases matching TRBD1. After removal of 2 bases from V and 7 bases from J, the junction contained 2 bases not matched to a gene. The CDR3 spans 14 residues. From germline, CDR1 is SNHLY and CDR2 FYNNEI. CDR3 region: CASSETRGNSPLHF. The CDR3 region has the DNA TGTGCCAGCAGTGAAACCAGGGGGAATTCACCCCTCCACTTT.

The chain couples TRBV6-6 to TRBJ1-6; a weak D match, TRBD1 (5 bases). This CDR3 is 14 amino acids long. Trimming shortened V by 4 bases and J by 6 bases, and 10 bases separated the two germline ends. The germline V gene encodes CDR1 MNHNY and CDR2 SVGAGI (reference sequence). This CDR3 reads CASSLSGPNSPLHF. As DNA, the CDR3 is TGTGCCAGCAGTTTATCAGGGCCTAATTCACCCCTCCACTTT.

The chain joins TRBV6-5 to TRBJ1-5; 7 nucleotides align to TRBD1. The length of the CDR3 is 14 residues. Germline CDR1 MNHEY, CDR2 SVGAGI. V trimming: 6 bases; J trimming: 4 bases; junction bases outside the gene matches: 6. The CDR3 reads CASRPTGRNQPQHF. In DNA form, the CDR3 reads TGTGCCAGCAGACCGACAGGGCGGAATCAGCCCCAGCATTTT.

The genes are TRBV15 and TRBJ1-2; TRBD1 matches 7 bases. There are 14 residues in the CDR3. V lost 3 bases to trimming and J lost 5 bases; unmatched junction nucleotides: 6. The germline V gene encodes CDR1 LNHNV and CDR2 YYDKDF (reference sequence). The CDR3 coding sequence is TGTGCCACCAGCAGTCCACAGGGGCAATATGGCTACACCTTC. Residues: CATSSPQGQYGYTF. Using reference TRBV15 and TRBJ1-2 for the parts outside the CDR3, the full variable domain is DAMVIQNPRYQVTQFGKPVTLSCSQTLNHNVMYWYQQKSSQAPKLLFHYYDKDFNNEADTPDNFQSRRPNTSFCFLDIRSPGLGDTAMYLCATSSPQGQYGYTFGSGTRLTVV.

J is TRBJ2-7 and V is TRBV25-1; 15 nucleotides agree with TRBD2. The CDR3 totals 13 residues. Germline loops: CDR1 MGHDK, CDR2 SYGVNS. The ends lost 4 bases at V and 11 bases at J; junction bases unmatched: 3. Here the CDR3 DNA reads TGTGCCAGCAGTGGGACTAGCGGGGGGGGCGAGTACTTC. It translates to CASSGTSGGGEYF.

The V call is TRBV7-9, the J call TRBJ1-2; no firm D call. Per the germline V gene, CDR1 is SEHNR and CDR2 is FQNEAQ (reference sequence). This CDR3 has 15 amino acids. V was cut by 3 bases and J by 1 base, with 12 bases left in between. CDR3 sequence reads: CASSFPQDVNYGYTF. The CDR3 DNA is TGTGCCAGCAGCTTTCCCCAGGATGTTAACTATGGCTACACCTTC.

The V and J genes are TRBV6-6 and TRBJ1-6; no clear D. The CDR3 has 12 amino acids. In germline, CDR1 is MNHNY, CDR2 SVGAGI (reference sequence). The germline V and J ends were trimmed by 7 bases and 13 bases, with 14 bases remaining between them. CDR3 bases: TGTGCCAGCAACGGCCGCCCCGGGCCCCTCCACTTT. The encoded protein is CASNGRPGPLHF.

The gene calls are TRBV9 and TRBJ2-6; D unresolved. The germline V and J ends were trimmed by 0 bases and 4 bases, with 5 bases remaining between them. This CDR3 spans 14 amino acids. Germline-derived CDR1 and CDR2 are SGDLS and YYNGEE. The CDR3, as DNA: TGTGCCAGCAGCGTAGGGCAAGGGGCCAACGTCCTGACTTTC. Translating it yields CASSVGQGANVLTF.

The rearrangement links TRBV18 to TRBJ1-2; D uncertain. The CDR3 is 14 residues long. Germline values: CDR1 KGHSH, CDR2 LQKENI. V was clipped by 4 bases and J by 6 bases, with 15 bases between them. CDR3 bases: TGTGCCAGCTCACTAGATGAGAGTGGGCATGGCTACACCTTC. This gives the protein CASSLDESGHGYTF.

About this clone itself: Germline and junction disagree at one end, which may indicate a read error. The gene calls are TRBV3-1 (or the pseudogene TRBV3-2) and TRBJ1-2, with a possible D match to TRBD1 (6 bases). Germline values: CDR1 LGHDT, CDR2 YNNKEL (reference sequence). This CDR3 contains 12 residues. The CDR3 bases are TGTGCCAGCAACCAAGGGCAGGGGGGCTACACCTTC. Its translation: CASNQGQGGYTF.

The gene calls are TRBV6-1 and TRBJ2-4, with 9 bases aligning to TRBD2. The CDR3 contains 19 residues. Germline CDR1 MNHNS, CDR2 SASEGT. J was trimmed by 1 base and V by 0 bases; bases with no gene match: 10. CDR3 coding DNA: TGTGCCAGCAGTGAAGCAGGCGGGGGGGCCCAAGGGGCCAAAAACATTCAGTACTTC. It yields the protein CASSEAGGGAQGAKNIQYF.

This chain joins TRBV12-5 and TRBJ2-7, with D tentatively TRBD1 (5 bases). Trimming left V 0 bases short and J 2 bases short, with 17 bases between. Germline-derived CDR1 and CDR2 are LGHNT and FRNRAP. The CDR3 runs to 17 residues. CDR3 sequence reads: CASGLVTTLRAAYEQYF. CDR3 DNA sequence: TGTGCTAGTGGTTTGGTAACTACCCTCAGGGCAGCCTACGAGCAGTACTTC.

The V gene is TRBV9, the J gene TRBJ2-1; TRBD2 might be the D (5 bases). The germline V and J ends were trimmed by 3 bases and 2 bases, with 18 bases remaining between them. CDR3 length: 17 amino acids. Germline V gene data show CDR1 as SGDLS and CDR2 as YYNGEE. CDR3 nucleotides: TGTGCCAGCAGCGATCGTCTAGCCGGCCCTACCTACAATGAGCAGTTCTTC. Its translation: CASSDRLAGPTYNEQFF.

This chain links TRBV20-1 with TRBJ1-2; D is possibly TRBD1 (5 bases). Trimming stripped 6 bases from V and 7 bases from J, with 12 bases between. The CDR3 is 11 amino acids. Germline lookup yields CDR1 DFQATT and CDR2 SNEGSKA (reference sequence). The CDR3 coding sequence is TGCAGTGCCCTAAGGGGCCCTGGCTACACCTTC. This sequence encodes CSALRGPGYTF.

This sequence joins TRBV5-1 and TRBJ2-2; tentative D call: TRBD1 (5 bases). The CDR3 runs to 15 residues. Germline values: CDR1 SGHRS, CDR2 YFSETQ. Deletions cut 1 base from V and 2 bases from J, with 9 bases between. The CDR3 is CASSLRTLNTGELFF. The CDR3 DNA reads as TGCGCCAGCAGCTTGCGGACATTAAACACCGGGGAGCTGTTTTTT.

This clone was detected a few times. The rearrangement uses TRBV19 and TRBJ1-1, with D unresolved. Germline V gene data show CDR1 as LNHDA and CDR2 as SQIVND (reference sequence). The CDR3 runs to 13 residues. V dropped 6 bases and J dropped 0 bases, with 8 bases sitting between them. This chain's CDR3 is CASSTLLNTEAFF. CDR3 nucleotides: TGTGCCAGTAGCACTTTATTGAACACTGAAGCTTTCTTT.

The chain uses TRBV27 and TRBJ1-4; TRBD1 matches at 8 bases. The CDR3 is 16 residues long. J gave up 8 bases and V 5 bases, and 13 bases lay outside the gene matches. Germline CDR1 is MNHEY and CDR2 is SMNVEV (reference sequence). CDR3 protein: CASSRSKTGDVEKLFF. The CDR3, as DNA: TGTGCCAGCAGTAGAAGCAAGACAGGGGATGTGGAAAAACTGTTTTTT.

The J gene is TRBJ2-5, the V gene TRBV7-3; D ambiguous. The CDR3 has 13 residues. Per the germline V gene, CDR1 is SGHTA and CDR2 is FQGTGA. V was shortened by 5 bases and J by 3 bases, with 10 bases between the two germline ends. Here the CDR3 reads CASSPYLKETQYF. The CDR3 DNA reads as TGTGCCAGCAGCCCCTACCTTAAAGAGACCCAGTACTTC.

The V call is TRBV7-3, the J call TRBJ2-3, with D tentatively TRBD2 (5 bases). The CDR3 is 14 residues long. With 5 bases removed from V and 3 bases from J, the gap between germline ends came to 12 bases. From germline, CDR1 is SGHTA and CDR2 FQGTGA. The CDR3 DNA follows: TGTGCCAGCAGCCACGCTGGAGGTACAGATACGCAGTATTTT. Its translation is CASSHAGGTDTQYF.

The chain has TRBV4-1 and TRBJ2-1; possibly TRBD1 for D (5 bases). The CDR3 is made up of 15 amino acids. CDR1 and CDR2 (germline): MGHRA, YSYEKL. V was clipped by 0 bases and J by 6 bases, with 12 bases between them. CDR3 nucleotides: TGCGCCAGCAGCCAAGATCCGGCAGGGCGCAATGAGCAGTTCTTC. This translates into CASSQDPAGRNEQFF.

V and J are TRBV12-2 and TRBJ2-7; TRBD2, the table's D call, was not compared with the DNA. TRBV12-2 is a pseudogene locus. The CDR3 runs to 18 residues. The CDR3: CASRLMGGTPYHPYEQYF. CDR3 DNA: TGTGCAAGTCGCTTAATGGGAGGGACGCCCTACCACCCCTACGAGCAGTACTTC.

The genes are TRBV7-8 and TRBJ1-2; D uncertain. V dropped 5 bases and J dropped 0 bases, with 10 bases sitting between them. The CDR3 loop spans 14 amino acids. Looked up from germline, CDR1 is SGHVS and CDR2 is FQNEAQ. The CDR3 region has the DNA TGTGCCAGCAGCCCCCGGGGTCCTAACTATGGCTACACCTTC. Translation gives CASSPRGPNYGYTF.